The present entry profiles one TCR beta chain with its context. The record originates from a study of PD-L1 blockade in urothelial cancer. With 4 bases clipped from V and 8 bases from J, the junction kept 6 bases outside the gene matches. In germline, CDR1 is SGHRS, CDR2 YFSETQ. CDR3 size: 13 residues. Clones were read by immunoSEQ multiplex PCR, and TCRdb kept only the in-frame ones, dropping some. The profile covers 40,000 or so clones, with 80% to 95% appearing a single time and 10% to 12% taken by the ten largest. As to time point: pretreatment peripheral blood. Disease in patients was locally advanced or metastatic urothelial carcinoma.

The sequence was collected from a woman aged 60-75 years with urothelial cancer. The sequencing used PBMCs, collected around atezolizumab (anti-PD-L1) treatment. The gene calls are TRBV5-1 and TRBJ1-2; 9 positions agree with TRBD1. The CDR3 DNA sequence: TGCGCCAGCAGCGCCGGGACAGGGTTCGGCTACACCTTC. As protein: CASSAGTGFGYTF.